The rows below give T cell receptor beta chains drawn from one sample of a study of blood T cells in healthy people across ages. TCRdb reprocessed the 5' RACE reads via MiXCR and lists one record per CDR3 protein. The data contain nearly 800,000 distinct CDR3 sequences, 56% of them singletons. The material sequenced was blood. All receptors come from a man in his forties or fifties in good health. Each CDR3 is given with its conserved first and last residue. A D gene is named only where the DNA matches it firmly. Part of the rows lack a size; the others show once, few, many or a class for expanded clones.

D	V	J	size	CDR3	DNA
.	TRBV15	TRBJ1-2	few	CATSRADRNYGYTF	TGTGCCACCAGCAGAGCGGACAGAAACTATGGCTACACCTTC
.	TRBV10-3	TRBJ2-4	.	CAISESIPSDSVKNIQYF	TGTGCCATCAGTGAGTCCATCCCTAGCGACTCTGTCAAAAACATTCAGTACTTC
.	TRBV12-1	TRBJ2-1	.	CASSSQYRAYNEQFF	TGTGCCAGCAGCTCCCAATACAGAGCTTACAATGAGCAGTTCTTC
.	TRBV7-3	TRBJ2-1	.	CASSLGRQGPFNEQFF	TGTGCCAGCAGCTTAGGACGTCAGGGTCCCTTCAATGAGCAGTTCTTC
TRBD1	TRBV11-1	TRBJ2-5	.	CASSYTGEETQYF	TGTGCCAGCAGCTACACAGGGGAAGAGACCCAGTACTTC
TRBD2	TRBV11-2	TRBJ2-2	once	CASSLDPGGRASGELFF	TGTGCCAGCAGCTTAGATCCGGGCGGGAGGGCCAGCGGGGAGCTGTTTTTT
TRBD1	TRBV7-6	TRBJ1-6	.	CASSTGQGAGNSPLHF	TGTGCCAGCAGCACCGGACAGGGGGCCGGTAATTCACCCCTCCACTTT
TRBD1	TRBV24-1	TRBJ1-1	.	CATSLGTGTTEAFF	TGTGCCACCAGTCTTGGGACAGGGACCACTGAAGCTTTCTTT
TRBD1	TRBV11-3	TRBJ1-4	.	CASSLEGTGDHEKLFF	TGTGCCAGCAGCTTAGAGGGGACAGGGGATCACGAAAAACTGTTTTTT
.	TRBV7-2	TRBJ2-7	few	CASSFRGRDYEQYF	TGTGCCAGCAGCTTCCGGGGGCGGGACTACGAGCAGTACTTC
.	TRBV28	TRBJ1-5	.	CASSSVGVGNQPQHF	TGTGCCAGCAGTAGTGTCGGAGTGGGCAATCAGCCCCAGCATTTT
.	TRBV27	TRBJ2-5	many	CASSLRPTVGETQYF	TGTGCCAGCAGTTTACGTCCGACCGTGGGAGAGACCCAGTACTTC
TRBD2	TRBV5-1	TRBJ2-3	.	CASRTSTSGGFTDTQYF	TGCGCCAGCAGGACCTCAACTAGCGGGGGATTCACAGATACGCAGTATTTT
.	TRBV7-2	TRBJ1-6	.	CASSLERQLGSPLHF	TGTGCCAGCAGCTTAGAGCGACAGTTAGGTTCACCCCTCCACTTT
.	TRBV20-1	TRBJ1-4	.	CSARVLETDGEKLFF	TGCAGTGCTAGAGTCCTCGAGACAGATGGGGAAAAACTGTTTTTT
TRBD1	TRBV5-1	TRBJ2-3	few	CASSATGEHETDTQYF	TGCGCCAGCAGCGCGACAGGGGAACACGAAACAGATACGCAGTATTTT
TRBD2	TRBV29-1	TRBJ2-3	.	CSVGSIGGVSDTQYF	TGCAGCGTTGGTTCTATCGGGGGGGTCTCAGATACGCAGTATTTT
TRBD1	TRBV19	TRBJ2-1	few	CASKVRGNRGREWDEQFF	TGTGCCAGTAAAGTCCGCGGGAACAGGGGGCGCGAATGGGATGAGCAGTTCTTC
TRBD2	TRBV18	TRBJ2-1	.	CASSPRTSGRARSYNEQFF	TGTGCCAGCTCACCAAGGACTAGCGGGAGGGCCAGATCCTACAATGAGCAGTTCTTC
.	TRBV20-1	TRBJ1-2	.	CSARAIRGEYGYTF	TGCAGTGCTAGGGCGATTAGGGGGGAGTATGGCTACACCTTC
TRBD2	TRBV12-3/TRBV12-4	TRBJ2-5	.	CASSLVGGSETQYF	TGTGCCAGCAGTTTAGTGGGGGGGAGCGAGACCCAGTACTTC
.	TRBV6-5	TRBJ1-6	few	CASSNTHNRDRVNSPLHF	TGTGCCAGCAGTAACACACACAACAGGGACCGGGTTAATTCACCCCTCCACTTT
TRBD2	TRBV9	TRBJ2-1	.	CASSVVAGGLHRGEQFF	TGTGCCAGCAGCGTTGTGGCGGGAGGCCTACATAGGGGTGAGCAGTTCTTC
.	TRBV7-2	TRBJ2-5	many	CASSLGFGETQYF	TGTGCCAGCAGCTTAGGTTTTGGAGAGACCCAGTACTTC
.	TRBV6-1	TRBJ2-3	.	CASSELGGLDPGDTQYF	TGTGCCAGCAGTGAACTTGGGGGACTCGACCCTGGAGATACGCAGTATTTT
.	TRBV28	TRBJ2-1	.	CASSLPHWTLSSYNEQFF	TGTGCCAGCAGTTTACCACATTGGACACTTTCCTCCTACAATGAGCAGTTCTTC
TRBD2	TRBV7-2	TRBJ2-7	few	CASSSRTSGSRSYEQYF	TGTGCCAGCAGCTCACGGACTAGCGGGAGTAGGTCCTACGAGCAGTACTTC
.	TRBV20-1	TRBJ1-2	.	CSARDSSRPYGYTF	TGCAGTGCTAGAGATAGCAGTCGCCCCTATGGCTACACCTTC
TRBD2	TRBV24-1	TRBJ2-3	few	CATRPGSGNTDTQYF	TGTGCCACCAGGCCGGGTAGCGGGAACACAGATACGCAGTATTTT
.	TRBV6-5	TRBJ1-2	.	CASSTSRANGYTF	TGTGCCAGCAGTACTTCCAGGGCAAATGGCTACACCTTC
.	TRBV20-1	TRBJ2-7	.	CSAQTDDPYYEQYF	TGCAGTGCCCAAACCGACGACCCCTACTACGAGCAGTACTTC
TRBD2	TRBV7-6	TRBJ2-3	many	CASSSIGLAVGDTQYF	TGTGCCAGCAGCTCGATCGGACTAGCGGTGGGGGATACGCAGTATTTT
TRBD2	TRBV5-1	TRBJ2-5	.	CASSLPSGGQETQYF	TGCGCCAGCAGCTTGCCTAGCGGGGGCCAAGAGACCCAGTACTTC
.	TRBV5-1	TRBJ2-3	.	CASSLVGFGLEDTQYF	TGCGCCAGCAGCTTGGTGGGGTTCGGTCTTGAAGATACGCAGTATTTT
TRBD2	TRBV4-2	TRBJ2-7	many	CASSQERGLPPREQYF	TGTGCCAGCAGCCAAGAACGGGGACTACCACCTCGCGAGCAGTACTTC
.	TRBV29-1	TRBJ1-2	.	CSVEDLDSNYGYTF	TGCAGCGTTGAAGATCTGGACAGTAACTATGGCTACACCTTC
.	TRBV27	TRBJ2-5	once	CASSSTETQETQYF	TGTGCCAGCAGTTCCACCGAAACCCAAGAGACCCAGTACTTC
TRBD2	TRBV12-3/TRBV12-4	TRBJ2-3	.	CASSFHGETILAGTTSTDTQYF	TGTGCCAGCAGTTTCCACGGGGAAACCATCCTAGCGGGAACGACTAGCACAGATACGCAGTATTTT
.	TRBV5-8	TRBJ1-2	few	CASSTWNSYYGYTF	TGTGCCAGCAGCACCTGGAACAGTTACTATGGCTACACCTTC
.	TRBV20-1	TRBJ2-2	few	CSATPPGPTGELFF	TGCAGTGCCACGCCCCCAGGGCCCACCGGGGAGCTGTTTTTT
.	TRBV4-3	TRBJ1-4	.	CASSQDGWGAKLFF	TGCGCCAGCAGCCAAGACGGTTGGGGGGCGAAACTGTTTTTT
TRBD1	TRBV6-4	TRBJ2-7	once	CASSDSTGGQDLSYEQYF	TGTGCCAGCAGTGACTCGACAGGGGGTCAGGACCTCTCCTACGAGCAGTACTTC
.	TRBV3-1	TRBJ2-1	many	CASSQNRGNEQFF	TGTGCCAGCAGCCAAAACCGTGGGAATGAGCAGTTCTTC